This T cell receptor (beta chain) was identified during a study of technical replicates of blood from a few donors. CDR1 and CDR2 (germline): MDHEN, SYDVKM. V dropped 7 bases and J dropped 4 bases, with 14 bases sitting between them. The CDR3 runs to 14 residues. Here immunoSEQ multiplex PCR was the method, and the copy in TCRdb shows in-frame clones only, minus some. The table lists 87,000 or so clones, 92% of them singletons. Sequencing was done on a sample of T cells isolated from PBMCs. The receptor was derived from a human donor in good health. The chain couples TRBV28 to TRBJ2-1; D perhaps matches TRBD2 (6 bases). The CDR3 sequence: CASKAGTGYNEQFF. In DNA form, the CDR3 reads TGTGCCAGCAAGGCCGGGACTGGGTACAATGAGCAGTTCTTC.